These 28 T cell receptor beta chains share one sample of origin, sequenced in a study of shared clonotypes between healthy human individuals. Clones were read by immunoSEQ multiplex PCR, and TCRdb kept only the in-frame ones, dropping some. The sample consists of 450,000 or so clones, about 74% of them appearing once. The specimen sequenced was PBMCs. All receptors derive from a middle-aged woman in good health. Some clones in this sample may be carry-over from other donors' samples.

The V call is TRBV6-4, the J call TRBJ2-5; no firm D call. The ends were cut back, 3 bases at V and 5 bases at J, with 10 bases in the middle. Germline V gene sequence: CDR1 MRHNA, CDR2 SNTAGT. The CDR3 runs to 13 residues. The CDR3 coding sequence is TGTGCCAGCAGTGAAACAGCTAGGGAGACCCAGTACTTC. Amino acids: CASSETARETQYF.

The V call is TRBV18, the J call TRBJ2-5, with D maybe TRBD1 (5 bases). The CDR3 covers 13 residues. V lost 6 bases, J lost 2 bases, and 10 bases lay in between. Germline values: CDR1 KGHSH, CDR2 LQKENI. Here the CDR3 DNA reads TGTGCCAGCTCCATGACAGTTCAAGAGACCCAGTACTTC. Residues: CASSMTVQETQYF.

The genes are TRBV5-4 and TRBJ2-7; D uncertain. From germline, CDR1 is SGHNT and CDR2 YYREEE (reference sequence). This CDR3 has 14 amino acids. With 0 bases removed from V and 1 base from J, the gap between germline ends came to 8 bases. The CDR3 DNA is TGTGCCAGCAGCTTGGGCAGCAATTCCTACGAGCAGTACTTC. It yields the protein CASSLGSNSYEQYF.

This sequence joins TRBV28 and TRBJ1-4; D is uncertain. V was shortened by 6 bases and J by 4 bases, with 15 bases between the two germline ends. The germline V gene encodes CDR1 MDHEN and CDR2 SYDVKM. CDR3 length: 15 residues. CDR3 coding DNA: TGTGCCAGCAGAAGCGGGCCGGCCCATAATGAAAAACTGTTTTTT. Protein: CASRSGPAHNEKLFF.

This sequence joins TRBV5-1 and TRBJ1-1; TRBD1 might be the D (6 bases). The CDR3 sequence is 14 residues long. In germline, CDR1 is SGHRS, CDR2 YFSETQ. Deletions cut 4 bases from V and 2 bases from J, with 12 bases between. The CDR3, as DNA: TGCGCCAGCAGCCCGAGACAGGCTAACACTGAAGCTTTCTTT. Encoded protein: CASSPRQANTEAFF.

This chain uses TRBV19 with TRBJ2-2; maybe TRBD2 (5 bases). Per the germline V gene, CDR1 is LNHDA and CDR2 is SQIVND (reference sequence). This CDR3 is built from 14 residues. V lost 5 bases and J lost 3, with 10 bases in between. This CDR3 reads CASSVTRDTGELFF. The CDR3 DNA follows: TGTGCCAGTAGTGTAACTAGAGACACCGGGGAGCTGTTTTTT.

This clone has a single count. V gene TRBV5-1 combines with J gene TRBJ2-1; possibly TRBD2 for D (6 bases). CDR3 length: 14 residues. The V gene lost 1 base and the J gene lost 4 bases, with 9 bases spanning the gap. CDR1 is SGHRS and CDR2 is YFSETQ in the germline V gene. This CDR3 is CASSLFGRYNEQFF. The CDR3 DNA is TGCGCCAGCAGCTTGTTCGGGAGATACAATGAGCAGTTCTTC.

CDR3 DNA: TGTGCCAGCAGTGACTTGGCGGGAGCGTCTTCGAACAATGAGCAGTTCTTC. It yields the protein CASSDLAGASSNNEQFF. V is TRBV25-1 and J is TRBJ2-1; 7 positions match TRBD2. This CDR3 spans 17 amino acids. V lost 3 bases to trimming and J lost 5 bases; unmatched junction nucleotides: 13. The V gene's germline CDR1 is MGHDK and CDR2 SYGVNS.

The sample holds a few counts of this clone. Other nucleotide sequences from this sample produce the same CDR3. The chain joins TRBV19 to TRBJ1-2; D is perhaps TRBD1 (5 bases). CDR3 length: 14 residues. V was cut by 3 bases and J by 2 bases, with 10 bases left in between. CDR1 and CDR2 (germline): LNHDA, SQIVND (reference sequence). CDR3 in amino acids: CASSISGANYGYTF. The CDR3 nucleotides are TGTGCCAGTAGTATTAGCGGGGCGAACTATGGCTACACCTTC.

The CDR3 coding sequence is TGTGCCAGCAGCTTCGGAGGGAGTAACTATGGCTACACCTTC. Translation: CASSFGGSNYGYTF. This chain links TRBV7-3 with TRBJ1-2; D uncertain. CDR3 size: 14 residues. CDR1 is SGHTA, CDR2 FQGTGA, per germline. Trimming pared 3 bases from V and 1 base from J, leaving 9 bases between.

This clone turned up a few times. The genes are TRBV5-4 and TRBJ2-5; D is uncertain. The V end was cut by 1 base, the J end by 1 base, with 5 bases between. There are 13 residues in the CDR3. In germline, CDR1 is SGHNT, CDR2 YYREEE (reference sequence). CDR3 sequence: CASSLQSQETQYF. CDR3 sequence (DNA): TGTGCCAGCAGCTTGCAGAGCCAAGAGACCCAGTACTTC.

The chain couples TRBV6-6 to TRBJ2-7; maybe TRBD1 (6 bases). V dropped 6 bases and J dropped 4 bases, with 13 bases sitting between them. Germline V gene sequence: CDR1 MNHNY, CDR2 SVGAGI (reference sequence). This CDR3 contains 13 residues. CDR3 protein: CASRQQGFYEQYF. CDR3 nucleotide sequence: TGTGCCAGCAGACAACAGGGATTTTACGAGCAGTACTTC.

This clone was detected only a few times. The chain links TRBV2 to TRBJ1-6; 8 positions agree with TRBD1. The germline V gene has CDR1 SNHLY and CDR2 FYNNEI. After removal of 5 bases from V and 9 bases from J, the junction contained 12 bases not matched to a gene. CDR3 size: 16 residues. The CDR3 DNA follows: TGTGCCAGCAGTCCACGGACAGGGTCGCAGGGTTCACCCCTCCACTTT. It yields the protein CASSPRTGSQGSPLHF.

The chain employs TRBV28 and TRBJ2-7, with 9 bases that match TRBD2. The germline gives CDR1 MDHEN, CDR2 SYDVKM. This CDR3 region has 18 residues. After removal of 4 bases from V and 2 bases from J, the junction contained 15 bases not matched to a gene. The chain's CDR3 is CASSSGYLSAGGAYEQYF. For the CDR3, the DNA is TGTGCCAGCAGTTCAGGCTATCTATCAGCGGGAGGAGCCTACGAGCAGTACTTC.

The chain links TRBV14 to TRBJ2-3, with no clear D. V dropped 5 bases and J dropped 0 bases, with 12 bases sitting between them. The CDR3 consists of 15 residues. The germline V gene has CDR1 SGHDN and CDR2 FVKESK. CDR3 region: CASSYVITSTDTQYF. The CDR3 bases are TGTGCCAGCAGCTACGTCATAACTAGCACAGATACGCAGTATTTT.

The chain recombines TRBV10-2 with TRBJ2-2; TRBD2 aligns across 11 bases. Germline V gives CDR1 WSHSY, CDR2 SAAADI. This CDR3 is built from 17 residues. Germline trimming cut 6 bases from V and 6 bases from J; bases unmatched to any gene: 12. In DNA, the CDR3 is TGCGCCAGCAGCCCGCTTACTAGCGGGAGAGGCGCCGGGGAGCTGTTTTTT. Encoded protein: CASSPLTSGRGAGELFF.

The J gene is TRBJ1-6, the V gene TRBV27; D gene uncertain. The V gene's germline CDR1 is MNHEY and CDR2 SMNVEV (reference sequence). The CDR3 has 15 amino acids. V gave up 3 bases and J gave up 7 bases, with 13 bases separating them. This CDR3 is CASSFDPTENSPLHF. CDR3 bases: TGTGCCAGCAGTTTTGACCCGACTGAGAATTCACCCCTCCACTTT.

The genes are TRBV7-9 and TRBJ2-3; TRBD2 agrees at 9 bases. J was trimmed by 6 bases and V by 2 bases; bases with no gene match: 15. Germline V lookup: CDR1 SEHNR, CDR2 FQNEAQ (reference sequence). The CDR3 is 18 residues long. CDR3 loop: CASSLSRSSGRPWDTQYF. The CDR3 DNA follows: TGTGCCAGCAGCTTATCAAGATCGAGCGGGAGGCCATGGGATACGCAGTATTTT.

This clone showed up just once. V gene TRBV9 combines with J gene TRBJ2-2; D not resolved. Per the germline V gene, CDR1 is SGDLS and CDR2 is YYNGEE. The CDR3 runs 16 residues. V was pared by 4 bases and J by 2 bases, with 15 bases between. The CDR3 DNA reads as TGTGCCAGCAGCCGAAATCAGGCCCTAAACACCGGGGAGCTGTTTTTT. Protein product: CASSRNQALNTGELFF.

This chain joins TRBV28 and TRBJ2-7, with 8 bases matching TRBD2. Germline V gene data show CDR1 as MDHEN and CDR2 as SYDVKM. The junction had 5 bases not matched to a gene; V was cut back by 5 bases and J by 2 bases. CDR3 length: 14 amino acids. CDR3 in DNA: TGTGCCAGCAGTCCGCCCGGGAGGGCCTACGAGCAGTACTTC. This encodes CASSPPGRAYEQYF.

The V call is TRBV30, the J call TRBJ2-7, with D hard to call. V dropped 3 bases and J dropped 4 bases, with 10 bases sitting between them. Germline CDR1 is GTSNPN and CDR2 is SVGIG (reference sequence). This CDR3 region has 12 residues. The CDR3 is CAWSLYLYEQYF. Here the CDR3 DNA reads TGTGCCTGGAGCCTGTATCTTTACGAGCAGTACTTC. Variable domain in full (rest from reference TRBV30 and TRBJ2-7): SQTIHQWPATLVQPVGSPLSLECTVEGTSNPNLYWYRQAAGRGLQLLFYSVGIGQISSEVPQNLSASRPQDRQFILSSKKLLLSDSGFYLCAWSLYLYEQYFGPGTRLTVT.

This clone appeared once. The chain combines TRBV9 with TRBJ2-1; 9 bases are a match to TRBD2. This CDR3 has 15 amino acids. CDR1 and CDR2 from the germline V gene are SGDLS and YYNGEE. J was trimmed by 3 bases and V by 3 bases; bases with no gene match: 4. The CDR3 DNA sequence: TGTGCCAGCAGCGACAGCGGGGGGATCTACAATGAGCAGTTCTTC. This encodes CASSDSGGIYNEQFF.

The V and J genes are TRBV7-3 and TRBJ2-1; a possible D gene is TRBD2 (5 bases). The ends were cut back, 2 bases at V and 5 bases at J, with 7 bases in the middle. The CDR3 contains 13 residues. Germline assignment: CDR1 SGHTA and CDR2 FQGTGA. DNA for the CDR3: TGTGCCAGCAGCTTAGCGCGGGACAATGAGCAGTTCTTC. This sequence encodes CASSLARDNEQFF.

The chain employs TRBV15 and TRBJ2-7; D is undetermined. Trimming shortened V by 1 base and J by 3 bases, and 10 bases separated the two germline ends. The CDR3 length is 14 residues. Germline V lookup: CDR1 LNHNV, CDR2 YYDKDF (reference sequence). DNA of the CDR3: TGTGCCACCAGCAGAGGAGGTCTGGGCTACGAGCAGTACTTC. It yields the protein CATSRGGLGYEQYF.

The V call is TRBV28, the J call TRBJ1-1; 8 nucleotides match TRBD1. V lost 5 bases and J lost 5; bases outside the gene matches: 13. Germline V gene lookup returns CDR1 MDHEN and CDR2 SYDVKM. This CDR3 is built from 16 residues. The CDR3 coding sequence is TGTGCCAGCAGTCCGCTGGGACAGGCGAAAGAGACTGAAGCTTTCTTT. It specifies CASSPLGQAKETEAFF. The whole variable domain, filled in from reference TRBV28 and TRBJ1-1, reads DVKVTQSSRYLVKRTGEKVFLECVQDMDHENMFWYRQDPGLGLRLIYFSYDVKMKEKGDIPEGYSVSREKKERFSLILESASTNQTSMYLCASSPLGQAKETEAFFGQGTRLTVV.

This chain links TRBV5-4 with TRBJ2-6; TRBD1 is a possible D gene (7 bases). The CDR3 length is 15 residues. The V gene lost 7 bases and the J gene lost 1 base, with 12 bases spanning the gap. CDR1 and CDR2 (germline): SGHNT, YYREEE (reference sequence). The CDR3 loop is CASGQGGSGANVLTF. In DNA form, the CDR3 reads TGTGCCAGCGGGCAGGGGGGATCTGGGGCCAACGTCCTGACTTTC.

V is TRBV6-5 and J is TRBJ2-7; 7 bases fit TRBD2. The CDR3 totals 12 residues. Germline V lookup: CDR1 MNHEY, CDR2 SVGAGI. Trimming removed 6 bases from V and 5 bases from J; junction bases left unmatched: 4. The CDR3 spells CASRSGMNEQYF. The CDR3 DNA reads TGTGCCAGCAGGAGCGGGATGAACGAGCAGTACTTC.

As concerns this clone: This could be a read error, since a much larger clone is one nucleotide away. Distinct nucleotide sequences in the sample also encode this CDR3. The J gene is TRBJ1-2, the V gene TRBV29-1; D not resolved. This CDR3 contains 11 residues. Germline values: CDR1 SQVTM, CDR2 ANQGSEA. The DNA of the CDR3 is TGCAGCGAGTCCCCAAACTATGGCTACACATTC. It translates to CSESPNYGYTF. Together with reference TRBV29-1 and TRBJ1-2, the CDR3 gives the full variable domain: SAVISQKPSRDICQRGTSLTIQCQVDSQVTMMFWYRQQPGQSLTLIATANQGSEATYESGFVIDKFPISRPNLTFSTLTVSNMSPEDSSIYLCSESPNYGYTFGSGTRLTVV.